This paragraph covers one T cell receptor (beta chain) sequence. The data were taken from a study of shared clonotypes between healthy human individuals. Assay used: immunoSEQ multiplex PCR; TCRdb lists only in-frame clones, some missing. Of hundreds of thousands of clones listed, 95% to 98% are singletons. CD8 cells classed as naive were CD45RO-negative and positively selected for CCR7, excluding terminally differentiated effector memory CD45RA+ cells. Per germline, CDR1 SEHNR and CDR2 FQNEAQ (reference sequence). This CDR3 comprises 16 residues. With 2 bases removed from V and 1 base from J, the gap between germline ends came to 14 bases.

The sample consisted of naive CD8+ T cells sorted from blood. The chain links TRBV7-9 to TRBJ2-5; TRBD2 might be the D (5 bases). This clonotype originated in a young man in good health. The CDR3 region is CASSLSAGLIQETQYF. The CDR3 nucleotides are TGTGCCAGCAGCTTATCGGCAGGACTGATCCAAGAGACCCAGTACTTC.